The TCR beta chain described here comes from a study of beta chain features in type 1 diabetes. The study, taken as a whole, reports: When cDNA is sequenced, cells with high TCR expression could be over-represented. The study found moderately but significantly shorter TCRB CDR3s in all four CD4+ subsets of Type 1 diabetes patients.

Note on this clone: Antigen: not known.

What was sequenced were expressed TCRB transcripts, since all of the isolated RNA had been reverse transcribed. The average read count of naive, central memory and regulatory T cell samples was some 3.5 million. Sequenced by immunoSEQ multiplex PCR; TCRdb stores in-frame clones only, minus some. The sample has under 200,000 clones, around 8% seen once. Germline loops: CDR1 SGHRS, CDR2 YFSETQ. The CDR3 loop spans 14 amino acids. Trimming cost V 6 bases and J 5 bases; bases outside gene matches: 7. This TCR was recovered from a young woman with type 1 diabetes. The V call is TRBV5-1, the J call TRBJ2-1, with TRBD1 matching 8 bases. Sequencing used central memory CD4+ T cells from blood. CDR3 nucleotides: TGCGCCAGCAAAGGGCAGGGGGCAGACAATGAGCAGTTCTTC. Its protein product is CASKGQGADNEQFF.